These 9 T cell receptor beta chains were all obtained from the same sample, sequenced in a study of human T cells and chemical hapten exposure. The time point denotes: pre-sensitization, week 0. The treatment was: therapeutic diphenylcyclopropenone sensitization with weekly scalp DPC. MiXCR, run by TCRdb on the RACE reads, gives a single entry per CDR3 protein. This sample carries about 300,000 distinct CDR3 sequences, about 5% of them seen once, and the ten largest clones take about 8.2%. Sequenced here: whole blood, sampled in connection with sensitization to the hapten diphenylcyclopropenone (DPC). All receptors come from a woman aged 18 to 35 with alopecia areata. Some clones in this sample may be carry-over from other donors' samples.

This clonotype was counted only a few times. J is TRBJ2-1 and V is TRBV12-3 or TRBV12-4; D may match TRBD1 or TRBD2 (6 bases each). V lost 4 bases to trimming and J lost 6 bases, with 19 bases between them. This CDR3 contains 16 residues. CDR3 DNA sequence: TGTGCCAGCAGTTCGATTGCCGCGAGGGGGGTCAATGAGCAGTTCTTC. Protein sequence: CASSSIAARGVNEQFF.

At least ten counts were recorded for this clonotype. CDR3 sequence reads: CSVDSGPGGYNEQFF. The CDR3 DNA follows: TGCAGCGTTGACAGCGGTCCAGGGGGATACAATGAGCAGTTCTTC. The chain carries TRBV29-1 and TRBJ2-1; 7 bases map to TRBD1. CDR1 is SQVTM, CDR2 ANQGSEA, per germline. The CDR3 consists of 15 residues. V shed 3 bases, J shed 4 bases, and the junction held 9 bases outside the gene matches.

This clonotype was picked up many times. The chain has TRBV7-9 and TRBJ1-1; the D gene is possibly TRBD1 (5 bases). This CDR3 spans 14 amino acids. Germline loops: CDR1 SEHNR, CDR2 FQNEAQ (reference sequence). V was clipped by 5 bases and J by 4 bases, with 14 bases between them. The CDR3 DNA follows: TGTGCCAGCAGCCCAGACTGGGGGGGCACTGAAGCTTTCTTT. It codes for CASSPDWGGTEAFF.

This clonotype was counted a few times. The CDR3 end shows no conserved phenylalanine or tryptophan, and so a read error is likely. Because the CDR3's place on the DNA is in doubt, the DNA is left out and the CDR3 is given as listed by TCRdb. The V call is TRBV6-5, the J call TRBJ2-5; the DNA was not used to check the table's D call, TRBD2. The CDR3 sequence runs 11 residues, both termini included. CDR1 is MNHEY, CDR2 SVGAGI, per germline. CDR3 residues: CASTERGAGLV.

The V and J genes are TRBV23-1 and TRBJ1-6; D may be TRBD1 (6 bases). TRBV23-1 is given ORF status, its function remaining uncertain. The CDR3 has 16 amino acids. Trimming removed 0 bases from V and 10 bases from J, with 16 bases in between. CDR3 amino acids: CASSQSKGVLTSPLHF. As DNA, the CDR3 is TGCGCCAGCAGTCAATCCAAGGGGGTCTTGACCTCACCCCTCCACTTT.

The chain combines TRBV12-3 or TRBV12-4 with TRBJ2-5; D not certain. The CDR3 has 14 amino acids. V gave up 7 bases and J gave up 0 bases, with 12 bases separating them. CDR3 in DNA: TGTGCCAGCACCCCAACTGGATACCAAGAGACCCAGTACTTC. This encodes CASTPTGYQETQYF.

This clonotype was recorded a few times. This chain connects TRBV20-1 to TRBJ1-2; 8 bases are shared with TRBD1. The CDR3 extends over 13 amino acids. The germline CDR1 and CDR2 sequences are DFQATT and SNEGSKA (reference sequence). Unmatched junction bases numbered 3, after V lost 6 bases and J lost 0 bases. The CDR3 coding sequence is TGCAGTGCACCCAGGGGGCCTAACTATGGCTACACCTTC. Encoded protein: CSAPRGPNYGYTF.

This clonotype was recorded many times. The J gene is TRBJ1-4, the V gene TRBV4-1; TRBD1 matches 9 bases. The CDR3 runs 18 residues. Germline CDR1 reads MGHRA; CDR2 reads YSYEKL. V lost 0 bases to trimming and J lost 3 bases; unmatched junction nucleotides: 8. CDR3 DNA: TGCGCCAGCAGCCAAGATCCGGCGGACAGGGGAGCTAATGAAAAACTGTTTTTT. Translating gives CASSQDPADRGANEKLFF.

This chain joins TRBV6-5 and TRBJ1-4; a weak D match, TRBD1 (6 bases). V was pared by 1 base and J by 2 bases, with 11 bases between. Germline CDR1 MNHEY, CDR2 SVGAGI. There are 16 residues in the CDR3. DNA for the CDR3: TGTGCCAGCAGTTACTTCACAGGGAGCACTAATGAAAAACTGTTTTTT. Translation gives CASSYFTGSTNEKLFF.